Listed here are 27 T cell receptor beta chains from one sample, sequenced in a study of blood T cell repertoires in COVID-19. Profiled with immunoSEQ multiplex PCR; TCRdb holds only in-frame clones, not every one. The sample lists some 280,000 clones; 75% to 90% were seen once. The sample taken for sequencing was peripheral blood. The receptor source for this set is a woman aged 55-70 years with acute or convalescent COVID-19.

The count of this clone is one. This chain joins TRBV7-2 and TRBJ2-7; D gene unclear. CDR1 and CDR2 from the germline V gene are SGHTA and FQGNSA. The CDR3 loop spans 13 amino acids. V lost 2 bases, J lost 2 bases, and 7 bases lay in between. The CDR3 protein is CASSLPPTYEQYF. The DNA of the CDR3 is TGTGCCAGCAGCTTACCCCCAACCTACGAGCAGTACTTC.

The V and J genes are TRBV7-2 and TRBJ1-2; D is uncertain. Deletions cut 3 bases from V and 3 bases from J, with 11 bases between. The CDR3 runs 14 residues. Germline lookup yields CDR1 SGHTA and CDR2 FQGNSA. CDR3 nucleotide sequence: TGTGCCAGCAGCTTGGAGCGAACGTACTATGGCTACACCTTC. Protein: CASSLERTYYGYTF.

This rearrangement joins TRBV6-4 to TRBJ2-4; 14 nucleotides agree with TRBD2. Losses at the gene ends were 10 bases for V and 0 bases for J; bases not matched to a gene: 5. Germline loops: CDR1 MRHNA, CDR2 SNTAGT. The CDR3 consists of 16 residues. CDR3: CAIGTSGSIAKNIQYF. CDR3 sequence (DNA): TGTGCCATTGGGACTAGCGGGAGCATAGCCAAAAACATTCAGTACTTC.

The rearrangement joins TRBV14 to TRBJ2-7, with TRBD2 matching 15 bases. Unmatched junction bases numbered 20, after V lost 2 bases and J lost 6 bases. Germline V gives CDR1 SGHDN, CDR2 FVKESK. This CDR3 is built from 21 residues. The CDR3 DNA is TGTGCCAGCAGCCAATTCGCTATAACCGGGACTAGCGGGAGGTACTCGGGCGAGCAGTACTTC. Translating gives CASSQFAITGTSGRYSGEQYF.

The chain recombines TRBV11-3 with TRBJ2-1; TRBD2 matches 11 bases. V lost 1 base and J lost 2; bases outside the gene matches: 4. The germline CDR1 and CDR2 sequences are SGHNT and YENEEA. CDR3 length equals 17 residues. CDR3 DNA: TGTGCCAGCAGCTTAGGGGGACTAGCGGTCACCTACAATGAGCAGTTCTTC. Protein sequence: CASSLGGLAVTYNEQFF.

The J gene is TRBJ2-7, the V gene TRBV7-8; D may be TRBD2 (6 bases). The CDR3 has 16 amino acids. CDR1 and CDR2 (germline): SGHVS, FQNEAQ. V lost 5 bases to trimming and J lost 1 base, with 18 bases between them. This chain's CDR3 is CASSPLAGQHSYEQYF. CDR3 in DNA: TGTGCCAGCAGCCCCCTGGCGGGGCAGCATTCCTACGAGCAGTACTTC.

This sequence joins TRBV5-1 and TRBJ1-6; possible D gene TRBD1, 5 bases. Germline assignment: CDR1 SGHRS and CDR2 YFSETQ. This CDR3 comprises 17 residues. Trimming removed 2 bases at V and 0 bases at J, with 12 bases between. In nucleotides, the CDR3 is TGCGCCAGCAGCTTCGAACAGGCGAGCTCCTATAATTCACCCCTCCACTTT. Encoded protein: CASSFEQASSYNSPLHF.

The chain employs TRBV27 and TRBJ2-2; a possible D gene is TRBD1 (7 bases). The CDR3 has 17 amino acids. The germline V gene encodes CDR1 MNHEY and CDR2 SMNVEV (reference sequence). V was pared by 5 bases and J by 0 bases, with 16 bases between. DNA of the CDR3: TGTGCCAGCAGTCTTGAGGGGGGACAGCCGAACACCGGGGAGCTGTTTTTT. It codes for CASSLEGGQPNTGELFF.

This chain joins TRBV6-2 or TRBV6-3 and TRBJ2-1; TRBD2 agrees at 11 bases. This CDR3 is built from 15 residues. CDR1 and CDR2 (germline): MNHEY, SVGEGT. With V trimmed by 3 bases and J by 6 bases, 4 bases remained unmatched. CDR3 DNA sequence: TGTGCCAGCAGTTATGGTAGCGGGAGGGTCAATGAGCAGTTCTTC. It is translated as CASSYGSGRVNEQFF.

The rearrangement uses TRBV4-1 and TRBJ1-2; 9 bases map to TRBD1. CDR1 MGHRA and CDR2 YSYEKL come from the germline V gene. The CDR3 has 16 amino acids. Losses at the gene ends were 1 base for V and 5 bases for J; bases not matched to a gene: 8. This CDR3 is CASSQGPDRGWYGYTF. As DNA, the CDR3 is TGCGCCAGCAGCCAAGGCCCCGACAGGGGGTGGTATGGCTACACCTTC.

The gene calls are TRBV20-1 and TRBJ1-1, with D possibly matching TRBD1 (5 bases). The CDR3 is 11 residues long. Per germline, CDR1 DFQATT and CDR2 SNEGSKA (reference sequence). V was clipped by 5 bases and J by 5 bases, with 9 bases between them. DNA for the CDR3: TGCAGTGCTGACGGGGGGACTGAAGCTTTCTTT. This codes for CSADGGTEAFF.

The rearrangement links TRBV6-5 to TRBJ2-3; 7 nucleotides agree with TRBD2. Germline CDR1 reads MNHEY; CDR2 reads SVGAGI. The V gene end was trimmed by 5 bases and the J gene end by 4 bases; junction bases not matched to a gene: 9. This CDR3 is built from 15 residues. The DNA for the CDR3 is TGTGCCAGCAGTACGCGGGAGTTCGGCCCAGATACGCAGTATTTT. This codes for CASSTREFGPDTQYF.

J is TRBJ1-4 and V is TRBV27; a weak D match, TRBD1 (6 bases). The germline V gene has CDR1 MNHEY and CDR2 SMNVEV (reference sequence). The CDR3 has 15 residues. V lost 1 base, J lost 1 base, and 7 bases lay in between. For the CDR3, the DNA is TGTGCCAGCAGTTTATACAGGGAAACTAATGAAAAACTGTTTTTT. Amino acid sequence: CASSLYRETNEKLFF.

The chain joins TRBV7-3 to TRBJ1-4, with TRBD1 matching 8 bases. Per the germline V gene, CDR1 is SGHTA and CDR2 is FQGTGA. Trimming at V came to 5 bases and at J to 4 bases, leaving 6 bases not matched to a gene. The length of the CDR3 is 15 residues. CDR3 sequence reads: CASSRDRGDNEKLFF. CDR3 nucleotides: TGTGCCAGCAGCAGAGACAGGGGCGATAATGAAAAACTGTTTTTT. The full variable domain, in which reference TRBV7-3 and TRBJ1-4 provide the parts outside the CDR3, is GAGVSQTPSNKVTEKGKYVELRCDPISGHTALYWYRQSLGQGPEFLIYFQGTGAADDSGLPNDRFFAVRPEGSVSTLKIQRTERGDSAVYLCASSRDRGDNEKLFFGSGTQLSVL.

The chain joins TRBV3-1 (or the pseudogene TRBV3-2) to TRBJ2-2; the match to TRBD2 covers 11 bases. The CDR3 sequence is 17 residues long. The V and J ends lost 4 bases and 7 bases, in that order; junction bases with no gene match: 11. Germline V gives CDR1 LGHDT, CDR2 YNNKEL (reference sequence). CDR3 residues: CASSPGRLAGYVGELFF. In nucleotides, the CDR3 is TGTGCCAGCAGCCCCGGAAGACTAGCGGGATACGTCGGGGAGCTGTTTTTT.

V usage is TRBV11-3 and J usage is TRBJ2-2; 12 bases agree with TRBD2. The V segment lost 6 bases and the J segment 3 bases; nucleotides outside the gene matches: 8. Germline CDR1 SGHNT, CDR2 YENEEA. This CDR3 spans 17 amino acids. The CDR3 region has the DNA TGTGCCAGCAGTCAAGGACTAGCGGGGCCCTACACCGGGGAGCTGTTTTTT. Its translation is CASSQGLAGPYTGELFF. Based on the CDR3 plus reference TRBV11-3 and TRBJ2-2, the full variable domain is EAGVVQSPRYKIIEKKQPVAFWCNPISGHNTLYWYLQNLGQGPELLIRYENEEAVDDSQLPKDRFSAERLKGVDSTLKIQPAELGDSAVYLCASSQGLAGPYTGELFFGEGSRLTVL.

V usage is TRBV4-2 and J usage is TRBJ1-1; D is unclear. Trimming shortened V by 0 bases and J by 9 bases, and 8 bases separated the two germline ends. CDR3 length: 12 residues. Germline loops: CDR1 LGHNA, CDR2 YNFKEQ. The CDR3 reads CASSQDWQKAFF. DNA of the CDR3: TGTGCCAGCAGCCAAGATTGGCAGAAAGCTTTCTTT.

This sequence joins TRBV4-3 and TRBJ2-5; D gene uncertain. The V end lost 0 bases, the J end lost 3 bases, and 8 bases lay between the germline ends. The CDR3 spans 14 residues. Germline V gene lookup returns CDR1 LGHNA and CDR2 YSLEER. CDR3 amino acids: CASSQELLEETQYF. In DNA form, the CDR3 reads TGCGCCAGCAGCCAAGAGCTCTTAGAAGAGACCCAGTACTTC.

The DNA for the CDR3 is TGTGCCAGCAGCTTGAGGTTCGGGGGAAAGGTCTACGAGCAGTACTTC. Its translation: CASSLRFGGKVYEQYF. This rearrangement joins TRBV5-4 to TRBJ2-7; tentatively, D is TRBD2 (6 bases). Germline V gives CDR1 SGHNT, CDR2 YYREEE (reference sequence). V was trimmed by 1 base and J by 3 bases, leaving 17 bases between them. The CDR3 covers 16 residues.

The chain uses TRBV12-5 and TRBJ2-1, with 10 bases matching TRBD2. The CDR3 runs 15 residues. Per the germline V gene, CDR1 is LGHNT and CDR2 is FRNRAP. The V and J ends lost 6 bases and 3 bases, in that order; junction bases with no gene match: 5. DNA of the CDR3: TGTGCTAGTGGACTGGGACTAGCGCTCTACAATGAGCAGTTCTTC. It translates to CASGLGLALYNEQFF.

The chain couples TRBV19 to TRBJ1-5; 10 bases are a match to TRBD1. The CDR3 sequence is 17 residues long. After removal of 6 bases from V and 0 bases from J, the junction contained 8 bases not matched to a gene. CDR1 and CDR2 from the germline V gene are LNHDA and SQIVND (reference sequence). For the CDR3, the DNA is TGTGCCAGTAGGACAGGGGGCGCGGGGTTTAGCAATCAGCCCCAGCATTTT. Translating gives CASRTGGAGFSNQPQHF. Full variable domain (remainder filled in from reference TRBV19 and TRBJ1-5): DGGITQSPKYLFRKEGQNVTLSCEQNLNHDAMYWYRQDPGQGLRLIYYSQIVNDFQKGDIAEGYSVSREKKESFPLTVTSAQKNPTAFYLCASRTGGAGFSNQPQHFGDGTRLSIL.

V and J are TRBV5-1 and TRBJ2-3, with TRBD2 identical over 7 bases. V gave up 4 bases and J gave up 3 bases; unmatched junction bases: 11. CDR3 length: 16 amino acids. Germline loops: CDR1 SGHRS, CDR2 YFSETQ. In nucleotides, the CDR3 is TGCGCCAGCAGCCCCCCGGGGGGAGTGGGGACAGATACGCAGTATTTT. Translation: CASSPPGGVGTDTQYF. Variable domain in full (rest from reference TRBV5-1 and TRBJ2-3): KAGVTQTPRYLIKTRGQQVTLSCSPISGHRSVSWYQQTPGQGLQFLFEYFSETQRNKGNFPGRFSGRQFSNSRSEMNVSTLELGDSALYLCASSPPGGVGTDTQYFGPGTRLTVL.

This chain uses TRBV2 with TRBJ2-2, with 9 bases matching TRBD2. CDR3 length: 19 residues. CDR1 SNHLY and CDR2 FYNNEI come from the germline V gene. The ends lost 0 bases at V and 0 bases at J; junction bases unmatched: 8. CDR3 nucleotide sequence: TGTGCCAGCAGTGAAGCGAGGGCTAGCGGGGCTCCGAACACCGGGGAGCTGTTTTTT. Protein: CASSEARASGAPNTGELFF.

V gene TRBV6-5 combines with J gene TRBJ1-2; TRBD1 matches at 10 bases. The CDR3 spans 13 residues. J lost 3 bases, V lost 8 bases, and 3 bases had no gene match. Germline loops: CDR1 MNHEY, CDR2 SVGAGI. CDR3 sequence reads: CASRGTGDYGYTF. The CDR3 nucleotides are TGTGCCAGCCGCGGGACAGGGGACTATGGCTACACCTTC.

CDR3 coding DNA: TGTGCCAGCAGCTCACAGTGGCGACAAACCTACGAGCAGTACTTC. Protein sequence: CASSSQWRQTYEQYF. V is TRBV3-1 (or the pseudogene TRBV3-2) and J is TRBJ2-7; D not resolved. The germline CDR1 and CDR2 sequences are LGHDT and YNNKEL (reference sequence). The CDR3 is 15 amino acids. V lost 5 bases, J lost 2 bases, and 16 bases lay in between.

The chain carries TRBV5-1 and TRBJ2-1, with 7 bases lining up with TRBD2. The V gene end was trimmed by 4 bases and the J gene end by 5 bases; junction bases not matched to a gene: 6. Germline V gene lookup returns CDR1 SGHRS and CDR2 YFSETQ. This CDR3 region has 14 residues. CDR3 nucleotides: TGCGCCAGCAGCCTTACAGCGGGGAACAATGAGCAGTTCTTC. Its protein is CASSLTAGNNEQFF.

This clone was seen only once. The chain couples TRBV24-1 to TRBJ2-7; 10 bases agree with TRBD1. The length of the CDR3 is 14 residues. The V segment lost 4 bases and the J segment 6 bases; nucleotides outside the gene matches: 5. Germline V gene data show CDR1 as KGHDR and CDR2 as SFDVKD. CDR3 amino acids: CATSDTGTGAEQYF. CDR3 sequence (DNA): TGTGCCACCAGTGACACCGGGACAGGGGCCGAGCAGTACTTC.